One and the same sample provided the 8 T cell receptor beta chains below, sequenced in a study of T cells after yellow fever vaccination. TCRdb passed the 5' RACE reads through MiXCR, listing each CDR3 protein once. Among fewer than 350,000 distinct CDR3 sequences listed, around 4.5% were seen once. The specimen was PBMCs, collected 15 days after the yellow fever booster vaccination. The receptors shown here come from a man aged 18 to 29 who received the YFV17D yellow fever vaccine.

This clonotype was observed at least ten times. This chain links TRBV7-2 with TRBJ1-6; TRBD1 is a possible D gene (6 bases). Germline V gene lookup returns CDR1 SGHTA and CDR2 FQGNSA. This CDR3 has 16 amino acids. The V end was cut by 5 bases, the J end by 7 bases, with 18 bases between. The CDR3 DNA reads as TGTGCCAGCAGCCGGATGGCAGGGGTTAGGAATTCACCCCTCCACTTT. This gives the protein CASSRMAGVRNSPLHF.

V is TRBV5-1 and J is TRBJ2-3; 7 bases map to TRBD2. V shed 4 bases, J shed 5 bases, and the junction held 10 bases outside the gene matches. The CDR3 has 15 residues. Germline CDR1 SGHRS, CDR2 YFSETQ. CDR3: CASSLVGGRGDTQYF. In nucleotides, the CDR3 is TGCGCCAGCAGCCTGGTGGGGGGGAGAGGAGATACGCAGTATTTT.

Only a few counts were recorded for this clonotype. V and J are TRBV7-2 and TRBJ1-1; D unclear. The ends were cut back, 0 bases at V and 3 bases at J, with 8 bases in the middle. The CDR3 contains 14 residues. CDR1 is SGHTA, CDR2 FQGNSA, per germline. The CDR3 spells CASSLAPGYTEAFF. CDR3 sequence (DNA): TGTGCCAGCAGCTTAGCGCCCGGGTACACTGAAGCTTTCTTT.

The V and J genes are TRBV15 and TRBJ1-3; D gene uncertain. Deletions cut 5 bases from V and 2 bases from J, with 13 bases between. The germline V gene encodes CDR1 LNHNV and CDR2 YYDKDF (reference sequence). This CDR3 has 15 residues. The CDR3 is CATSASRTTGNTIYF. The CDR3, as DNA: TGTGCCACCAGCGCCTCCAGAACAACTGGAAACACCATATATTTT.

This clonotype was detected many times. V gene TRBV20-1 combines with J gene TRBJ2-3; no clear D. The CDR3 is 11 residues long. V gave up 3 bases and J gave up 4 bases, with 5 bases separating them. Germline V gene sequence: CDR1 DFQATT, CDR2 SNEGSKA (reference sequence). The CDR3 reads CSASQADTQYF. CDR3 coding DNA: TGCAGTGCTAGTCAGGCAGATACGCAGTATTTT.

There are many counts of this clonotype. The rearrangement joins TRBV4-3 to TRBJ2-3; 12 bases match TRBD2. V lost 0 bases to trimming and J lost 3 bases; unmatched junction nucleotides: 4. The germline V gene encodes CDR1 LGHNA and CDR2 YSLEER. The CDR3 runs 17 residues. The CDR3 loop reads CASSQELAGGPTDTQYF. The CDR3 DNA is TGCGCCAGCAGCCAAGAACTAGCGGGGGGCCCGACAGATACGCAGTATTTT.

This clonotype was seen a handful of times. The CDR3: CASSGGTSAYEQYF. CDR3 bases: TGCGCCAGCAGTGGGGGGACATCAGCCTACGAGCAGTACTTC. The rearrangement uses TRBV10-1 and TRBJ2-7; tentatively, D is TRBD1 (6 bases). Germline values: CDR1 WNHNN, CDR2 SYGVQD (reference sequence). The CDR3 loop spans 14 amino acids. Trimming cost V 4 bases and J 2 bases, with 12 bases left between them.

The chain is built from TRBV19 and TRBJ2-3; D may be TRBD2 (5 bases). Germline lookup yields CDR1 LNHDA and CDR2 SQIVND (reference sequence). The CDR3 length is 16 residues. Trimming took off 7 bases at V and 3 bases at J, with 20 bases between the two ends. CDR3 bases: TGTGCCAGTACCCGTAGAGCCGGGGTTGGGACAGATACGCAGTATTTT. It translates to CASTRRAGVGTDTQYF.